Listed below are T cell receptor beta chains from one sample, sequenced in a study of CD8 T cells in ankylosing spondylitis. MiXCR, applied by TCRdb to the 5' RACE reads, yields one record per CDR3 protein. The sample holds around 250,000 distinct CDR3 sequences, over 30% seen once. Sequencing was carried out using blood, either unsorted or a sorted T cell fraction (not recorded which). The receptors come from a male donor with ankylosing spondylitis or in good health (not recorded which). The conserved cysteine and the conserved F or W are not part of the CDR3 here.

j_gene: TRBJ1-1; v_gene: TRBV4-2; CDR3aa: ASSQAGGVVDAEAF
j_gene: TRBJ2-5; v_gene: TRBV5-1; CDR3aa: ASSFMGSFSETQY
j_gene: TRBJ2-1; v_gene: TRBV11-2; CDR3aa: ASSLGGTSGGNEQF
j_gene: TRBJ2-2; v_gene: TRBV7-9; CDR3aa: AIVGRNTGELF
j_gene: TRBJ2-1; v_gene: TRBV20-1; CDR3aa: SARPKAGGPYNEQF
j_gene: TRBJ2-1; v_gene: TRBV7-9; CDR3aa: ASSFSFDEQF
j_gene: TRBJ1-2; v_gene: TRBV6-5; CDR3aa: ASSYSGQGHGYT
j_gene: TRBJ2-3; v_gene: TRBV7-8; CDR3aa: ASSLGLGTDTQY
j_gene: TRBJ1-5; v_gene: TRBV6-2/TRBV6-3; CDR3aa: ASSYGGQGTNQPQH
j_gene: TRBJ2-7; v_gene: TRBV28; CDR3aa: ASRSGTGRTLQY
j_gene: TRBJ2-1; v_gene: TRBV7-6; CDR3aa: ASSLTGLEQF
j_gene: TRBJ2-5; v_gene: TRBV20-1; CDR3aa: SASGTSGGETQY
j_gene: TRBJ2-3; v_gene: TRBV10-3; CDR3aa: AIRNGGADTQY
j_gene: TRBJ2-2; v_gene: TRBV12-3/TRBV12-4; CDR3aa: ASSFPPSGTGELF
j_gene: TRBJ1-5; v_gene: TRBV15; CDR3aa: ATSRDPDQPQH
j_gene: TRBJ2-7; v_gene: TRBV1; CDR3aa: TSSQDGQGAYEQY
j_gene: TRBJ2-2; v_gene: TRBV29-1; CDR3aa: SVSPRPTGELF
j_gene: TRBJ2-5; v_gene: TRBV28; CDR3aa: ASSFGQGYETQY
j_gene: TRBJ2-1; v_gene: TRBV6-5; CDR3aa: ASSYTEGPYNEQF
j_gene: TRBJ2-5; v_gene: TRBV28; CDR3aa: ATQTGTGVETQY
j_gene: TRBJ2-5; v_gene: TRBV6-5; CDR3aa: ASSYRLPQETQY
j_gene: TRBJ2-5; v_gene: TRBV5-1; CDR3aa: ASSRGSPTETQY
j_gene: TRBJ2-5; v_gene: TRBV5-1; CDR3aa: ASSETLRGAETQY
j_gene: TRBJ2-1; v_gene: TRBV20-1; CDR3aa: SAKGIRDSRSYNEQF
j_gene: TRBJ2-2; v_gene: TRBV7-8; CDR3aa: ASSPTLRDANTGELF
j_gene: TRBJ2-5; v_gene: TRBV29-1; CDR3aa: SVLTLRRGETQY
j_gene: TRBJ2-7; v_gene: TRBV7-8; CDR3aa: ASSETGEGYEQY